This T cell receptor (beta chain) was recovered during a study of T-cell memory formation after mild COVID-19. Background on the study: TCR clusters were mostly donor specific.

In TCRdb, the 5' RACE reads were re-called with MiXCR into one record per CDR3 protein. Among 290,000 or so distinct CDR3 sequences, 19% were seen once, and the ten largest hold roughly 20%. The CDR3 contains 16 residues. V was pared by 5 bases and J by 2 bases, with 18 bases between. The receptor was isolated from a man aged 18 to 29 who had mild COVID-19 (a few samples of this study predate the infection). Cell type and time point are not known. V is TRBV12-3 or TRBV12-4 and J is TRBJ2-5; D is possibly TRBD2 (5 bases). The material sequenced was PBMCs or a T cell subset sorted from them (not recorded which). CDR3 bases: TGTGCCAGCAGTCTTGGACCCAGAGGGTTACAAGAGACCCAGTACTTC. Amino acid sequence: CASSLGPRGLQETQYF.